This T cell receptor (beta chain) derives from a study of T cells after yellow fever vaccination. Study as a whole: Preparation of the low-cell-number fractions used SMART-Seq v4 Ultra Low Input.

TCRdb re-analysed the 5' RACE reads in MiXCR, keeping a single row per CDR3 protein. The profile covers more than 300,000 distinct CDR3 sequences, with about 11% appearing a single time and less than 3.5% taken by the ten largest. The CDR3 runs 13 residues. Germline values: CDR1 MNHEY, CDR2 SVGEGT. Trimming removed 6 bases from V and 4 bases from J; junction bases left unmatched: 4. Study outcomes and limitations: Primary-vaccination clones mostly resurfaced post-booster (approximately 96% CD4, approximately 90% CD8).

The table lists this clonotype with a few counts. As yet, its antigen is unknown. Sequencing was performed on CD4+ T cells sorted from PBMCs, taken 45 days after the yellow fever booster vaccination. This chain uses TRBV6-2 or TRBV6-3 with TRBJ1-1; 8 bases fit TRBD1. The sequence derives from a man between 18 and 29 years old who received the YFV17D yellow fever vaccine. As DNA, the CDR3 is TGTGCCAGCAGGGGGACAGGAGTCACTGAAGCTTTCTTT. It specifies CASRGTGVTEAFF.